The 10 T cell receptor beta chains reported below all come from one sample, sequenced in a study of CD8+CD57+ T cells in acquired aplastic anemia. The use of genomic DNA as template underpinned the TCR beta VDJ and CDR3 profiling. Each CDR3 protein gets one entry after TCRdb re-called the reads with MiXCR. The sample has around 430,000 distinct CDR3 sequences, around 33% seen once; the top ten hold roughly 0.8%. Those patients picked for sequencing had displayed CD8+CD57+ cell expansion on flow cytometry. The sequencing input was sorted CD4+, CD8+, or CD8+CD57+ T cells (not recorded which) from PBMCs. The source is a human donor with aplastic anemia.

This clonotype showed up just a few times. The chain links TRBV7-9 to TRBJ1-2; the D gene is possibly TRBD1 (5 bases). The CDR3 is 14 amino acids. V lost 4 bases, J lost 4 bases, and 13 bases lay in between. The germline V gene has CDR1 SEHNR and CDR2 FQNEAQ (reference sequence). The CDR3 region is CASSYRGGTYGYTF. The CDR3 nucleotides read TGTGCCAGCAGCTACCGGGGGGGGACCTATGGCTACACCTTC. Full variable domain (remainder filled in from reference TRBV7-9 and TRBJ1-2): DTGVSQNPRHKITKRGQNVTFRCDPISEHNRLYWYRQTLGQGPEFLTYFQNEAQLEKSRLLSDRFSAERPKGSFSTLEIQRTEQGDSAMYLCASSYRGGTYGYTFGSGTRLTVV.

CDR3 nucleotides: TGTGCCAGCAGGGACAAGGTCTTGGGTGGCTACACCTTC. Its protein product is CASRDKVLGGYTF. The chain recombines TRBV2 with TRBJ1-2; possibly TRBD1 for D (5 bases). CDR3 length: 13 residues. Trimming removed 6 bases from V and 7 bases from J, with 15 bases in between. Per the germline V gene, CDR1 is SNHLY and CDR2 is FYNNEI.

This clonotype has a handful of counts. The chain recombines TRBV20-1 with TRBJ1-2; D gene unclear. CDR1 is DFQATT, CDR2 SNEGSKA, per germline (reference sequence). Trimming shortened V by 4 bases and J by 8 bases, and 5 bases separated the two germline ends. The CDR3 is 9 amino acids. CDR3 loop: CSAKSGYTF. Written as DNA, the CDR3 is TGCAGTGCTAAATCCGGCTACACCTTC.

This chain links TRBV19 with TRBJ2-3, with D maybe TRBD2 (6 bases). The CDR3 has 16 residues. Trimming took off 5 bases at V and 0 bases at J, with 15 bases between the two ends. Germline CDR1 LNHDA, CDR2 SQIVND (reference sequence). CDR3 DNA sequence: TGTGCCAGTAGTCGGGCTAGCGCCTTGAGCACAGATACGCAGTATTTT. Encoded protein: CASSRASALSTDTQYF.

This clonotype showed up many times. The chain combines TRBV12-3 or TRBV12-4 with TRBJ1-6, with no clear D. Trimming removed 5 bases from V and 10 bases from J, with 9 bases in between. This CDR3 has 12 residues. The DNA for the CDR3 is TGTGCCAGCAGTACAAGATTATCACCCCTCCACTTT. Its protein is CASSTRLSPLHF.

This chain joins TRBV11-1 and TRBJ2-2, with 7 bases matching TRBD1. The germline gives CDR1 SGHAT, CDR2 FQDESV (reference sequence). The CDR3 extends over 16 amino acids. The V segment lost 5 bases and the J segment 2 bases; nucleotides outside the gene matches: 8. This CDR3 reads CASSRRQGPNTGELFF. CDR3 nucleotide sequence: TGTGCCAGCAGCCGACGACAGGGCCCAAACACCGGGGAGCTGTTTTTT.

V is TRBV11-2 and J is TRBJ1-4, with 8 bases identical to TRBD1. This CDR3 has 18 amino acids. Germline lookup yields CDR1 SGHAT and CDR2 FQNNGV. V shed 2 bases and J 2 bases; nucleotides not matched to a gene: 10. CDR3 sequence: CASSLRTGGNATNEKLFF. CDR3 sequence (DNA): TGTGCCAGCAGCTTAAGAACAGGGGGTAATGCGACTAATGAAAAACTGTTTTTT.

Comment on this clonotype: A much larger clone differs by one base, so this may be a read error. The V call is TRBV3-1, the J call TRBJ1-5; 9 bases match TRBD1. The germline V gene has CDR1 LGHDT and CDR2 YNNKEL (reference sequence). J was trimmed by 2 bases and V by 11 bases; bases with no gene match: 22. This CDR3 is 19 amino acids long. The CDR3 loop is CAASDHGTGMAGGNQPQHF. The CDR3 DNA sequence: TGTGCCGCCAGTGACCATGGGACAGGGATGGCTGGAGGCAATCAGCCCCAGCATTTT. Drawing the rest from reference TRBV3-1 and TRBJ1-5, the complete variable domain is DTAVSQTPKYLVTQMGNDKSIKCEQNLGHDTMYWYKQDSKKFLKIMFSYNNKELIINETVPNRFSPKSPDKAHLNLHINSLELGDSAVYFCAASDHGTGMAGGNQPQHFGDGTRLSIL.

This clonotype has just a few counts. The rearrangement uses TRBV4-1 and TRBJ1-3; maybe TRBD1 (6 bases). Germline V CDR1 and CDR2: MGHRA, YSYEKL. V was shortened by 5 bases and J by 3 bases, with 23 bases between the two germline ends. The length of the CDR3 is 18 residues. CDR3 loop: CASSTRTAYGNGGNTIYF. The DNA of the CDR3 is TGCGCCAGCAGCACACGGACAGCTTATGGAAACGGTGGAAACACCATATATTTT.

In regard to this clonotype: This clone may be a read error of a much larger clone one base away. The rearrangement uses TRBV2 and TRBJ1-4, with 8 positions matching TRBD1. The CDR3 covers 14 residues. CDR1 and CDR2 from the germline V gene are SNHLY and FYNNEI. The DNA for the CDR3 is TGTGCCAGCAGCGGGACAGGCTCTAATGAAGAACTGTTTTTT. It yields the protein CASSGTGSNEELFF.